The rows below give T cell receptor beta chains drawn from one sample of a study of tumor and adjacent non-tumor tissue in lung cancer. One entry per CDR3 protein, called by TCRdb with MiXCR from the multiplex PCR reads. The data show 90,000 to 100,000 distinct CDR3 sequences, about 80% seen once. The sequenced sample was distant non-tumor lung tissue. These receptors all stem from a man aged 55 to 70 with small cell lung cancer. Each CDR3 is given with its conserved first and last residue. A D gene is named only where the DNA matches it firmly. The listing skips clone size in some rows; elsewhere it reads once, few, many or a size class.

clone size	V gene	CDR3 length	D gene	J gene	CDR3 DNA	CDR3 protein
.	TRBV11-3	16	.	TRBJ2-7	TGTGCCGGCAGCTCGCCTGAACGCGGGTGGCTTTACGAGCAGTACTTC	CAGSSPERGWLYEQYF
.	TRBV5-5	15	.	TRBJ2-5	TGTGCTAGCAGCTTTGATAGGCTCCTCCAAGAGACCCAGTACTTC	CASSFDRLLQETQYF
few	TRBV7-9	15	.	TRBJ2-5	TGTGCCAGCAGCTTAGGTTTGCGGGGCTGGGAGACCCAGCACTTC	CASSLGLRGWETQHF
once	TRBV5-5	15	TRBD2	TRBJ2-3	TGTGCCAGCAGCTTCTCTAGCGGGAGCCCAGATACACGGTATTTT	CASSFSSGSPDTRYF
few	TRBV6-6	13	.	TRBJ2-2	TGTGCCAGTAGTAGGTCGAACACCGGGGAACTGTTTTTT	CASSRSNTGELFF
.	TRBV20-1	13	TRBD1	TRBJ2-7	TGCAATGCTAGCAGGGGGCATAGGTACGAGCAGTACTTC	CNASRGHRYEQYF
large	TRBV7-9	14	.	TRBJ2-5	TGTGCCAGCAGCTACTCCACAGGGTTCGAGACCCAGTACTTC	CASSYSTGFETQYF
.	TRBV7-9	15	.	TRBJ2-1	TGTGCCAGCAGCTTCCGAGCGACGCTCTACAATGAGCAATTCTTC	CASSFRATLYNEQFF
once	TRBV5-5	15	.	TRBJ2-3	TGTGCCAGTAGCTTAGAGGGCCCTAACACAGATACGCAGTATTTT	CASSLEGPNTDTQYF
few	TRBV9	14	.	TRBJ1-5	TGTGCCAGCAGCGTCACAGATAGTAATCAGCCCCAGCATTTT	CASSVTDSNQPQHF
.	TRBV11-2	15	.	TRBJ2-7	TGTGCCAGCACCTTAACTTCTAGCGACTCTTACGAGCAGTACTTC	CASTLTSSDSYEQYF
.	TRBV12-3/TRBV12-4	14	.	TRBJ2-5	TGTGCCAGCAGTTTCTCTAACGGCCAAGAGACCCACTACTTC	CASSFSNGQETHYF
.	TRBV11-3	15	TRBD1	TRBJ1-2	TGTGCCAGCAGCCTCTCGGACAGGCCTAACTATGGCTACACTTTC	CASSLSDRPNYGYTF
.	TRBV5-1	15	TRBD2	TRBJ2-4	TGTGCCAGCAGCGGGACTAGCGTGAGAAAAAACATTCAGTACTTC	CASSGTSVRKNIQYF
.	TRBV11-2	14	TRBD1	TRBJ2-1	TGTGCCAGCAGTCTAGAGGGGGCTTACACCCAGCAGTTCTTC	CASSLEGAYTQQFF
.	TRBV28	18	.	TRBJ2-1	TGTGCCAGCAGTTCGCGATATATCGAAAGGGAGCTAGGAAATGAGCAGTTCTTC	CASSSRYIERELGNEQFF
.	TRBV7-3	12	.	TRBJ2-1	TGTGCCAGCAGCTTATACGGGAACGAGCAGTTCTTC	CASSLYGNEQFF
.	TRBV6-5	16	.	TRBJ1-4	TGTGTCAGCACCACCAAGAATTCAGCAACCAATGGAAAACTGTTTTTT	CVSTTKNSATNGKLFF
few	TRBV20-1	17	.	TRBJ2-1	TGCAGTGCTAGGGGATCTTTAGTGGGCCTCTCCTACAATGAGCAGTTCTTC	CSARGSLVGLSYNEQFF
.	TRBV11-2	13	.	TRBJ2-5	TGTGCCAGTACCCGGGGGCCTCAAGAGACCCAGTACTTC	CASTRGPQETQYF
.	TRBV4-2	15	.	TRBJ2-3	TGTGCCAGCAGCCACATGGGAGGAGGGCCAGACACACAGTATTTT	CASSHMGGGPDTQYF
.	TRBV11-2	17	.	TRBJ1-1	TGTGCCAGCAGCTTAACGGGGGGCGTTGATAGGAACACTGAAGCTTTCTTT	CASSLTGGVDRNTEAFF
.	TRBV20-1	13	.	TRBJ2-1	TGCAGCTCTACTAGGGCTCGGGGCAATGAGCAGTTCTTC	CSSTRARGNEQFF
.	TRBV28	16	.	TRBJ2-7	TGTGCCAGCAGTCCGACCCGGGACATCTGTGGCTACGAGCAGTACTTC	CASSPTRDICGYEQYF
many	TRBV30	13	.	TRBJ2-5	TGTGCCTGGAGTGTAAACTCAAAAGAGACCCAGTACTTC	CAWSVNSKETQYF
.	TRBV6-5	14	.	TRBJ1-2	TGTGCCAGCAGTTCGCCAGGGGACAACTATGGCTACACCTTC	CASSSPGDNYGYTF
.	TRBV29-1	13	.	TRBJ2-3	TGCAGCGTTGATTCCGCGGTCACGGATACGCAGTATTTT	CSVDSAVTDTQYF
.	TRBV6-5	15	.	TRBJ2-1	TGTGCCAGCAGTTACGGGGGGGCCTACTACAATGAGCAGTTCTTC	CASSYGGAYYNEQFF
.	TRBV29-1	13	.	TRBJ1-4	TGCAGGGCCTGGAGAGGGTGTGTCGAAAAACTGTTTTTT	CRAWRGCVEKLFF
.	TRBV29-1	14	TRBD1	TRBJ2-3	TGCAGGCAGACCGGGACAGGAGGCACAGATATGCAGTATTTT	CRQTGTGGTDMQYF
.	TRBV28	13	TRBD2	TRBJ2-1	TGTGACACCAGGACTAGCGACGAGGGAGAGCAGTTCTTC	CDTRTSDEGEQFF
.	TRBV4-1	16	.	TRBJ2-5	TGCGCCAGCAGCCAAGGGTTAGGGAGCGGTCGAGAGACCCAGTACTTC	CASSQGLGSGRETQYF
few	TRBV11-2	13	.	TRBJ2-3	TGTGCCAGCAGCTTAGCGGAGTCAGATACGCAGTATTTT	CASSLAESDTQYF
.	TRBV29-1	12	.	TRBJ2-1	TGCAGTACCGTACAGGGATACAATGAGCAGTTCTTC	CSTVQGYNEQFF
once	TRBV5-5	15	.	TRBJ2-7	TGTACCAGCAGCCCATTACGGGGGATTTCCTACGAGCAGTACTTC	CTSSPLRGISYEQYF
once	TRBV6-2/TRBV6-3	11	.	TRBJ2-1	TGTGCCAGCTCAGATTGCATTGAGCAGTTCTTC	CASSDCIEQFF
.	TRBV5-4	17	TRBD2	TRBJ2-1	TGTGCCAGCAGCCCGCCTGAAAGCGGGACTACGGAGGCTCAGCAGTTCTTC	CASSPPESGTTEAQQFF
.	TRBV11-2	15	.	TRBJ2-3	TGTGCCAGCAACCCCGGAGGGATTGCGGCACATACGCAGTATTTT	CASNPGGIAAHTQYF
.	TRBV6-5	14	TRBD2	TRBJ2-1	TGTGCCAGCAATTACCCGGGAGGGAGGAATGAGCAATTCTTC	CASNYPGGRNEQFF
.	TRBV29-1	12	TRBD2	TRBJ2-3	TGCGGCGGCGGACTAGCGGGAGACGCGCAGTATTTT	CGGGLAGDAQYF
.	TRBV13	17	.	TRBJ2-6	TGTGCCAGCAGCTTAAACAGCGACAGCTCTGGGGCCAACGTCCTGACTTTC	CASSLNSDSSGANVLTF
many	TRBV6-5	14	.	TRBJ2-5	TGTGCCAGCAGCTATGACAGAATCCAAGAGACCCAGTACTTC	CASSYDRIQETQYF
.	TRBV4-1	15	TRBD2	TRBJ2-1	TGCACCAGCAGGGTTGGACCAGCGGGAAACAATGAGCAGTTCTTC	CTSRVGPAGNNEQFF
once	TRBV12-3/TRBV12-4	13	.	TRBJ2-1	TGTGCAAGCAGTTTTGACAGTTACAATGAGCATTTCTTC	CASSFDSYNEHFF
.	TRBV4-1	19	.	TRBJ1-2	TGCGCCGGCAGCCAAGATAATACTTTTGTGGACAGCTACAGCTATGGCTACACCTTC	CAGSQDNTFVDSYSYGYTF
few	TRBV11-2	15	TRBD1	TRBJ2-7	TGTGCCAGCAGCTTTGTGGCAGGGGGCCACTACGAGCAGTACTTC	CASSFVAGGHYEQYF
.	TRBV4-2	18	.	TRBJ2-5	TGTGCCAGCAGCCAAGCCAACGGGAGTAACTTAGGGGGGGAGACCCAGTACTTC	CASSQANGSNLGGETQYF
.	TRBV20-1	17	TRBD2	TRBJ2-5	TGCAGTGCTAGAGAGGCAGGGAGGGTCGGATACCAAGAGACCCAGTACTTC	CSAREAGRVGYQETQYF
.	TRBV19	13	.	TRBJ2-1	TGTGCCAGTAGTGTGCGGCTTTACAATGAGCGGTTCTTC	CASSVRLYNERFF
.	TRBV29-1	12	.	TRBJ1-1	TGTAGCGTGCGGAGGGGGGCCCCTGAATCTTTCTTT	CSVRRGAPESFF
many	TRBV12-3/TRBV12-4	13	.	TRBJ2-4	TGTGCCAGCAGTTTAGCGCGGCCATACATTCAGTACTTC	CASSLARPYIQYF
.	TRBV10-3	12	TRBD1	TRBJ2-5	TGTGCCATAAGTGTGGACAGGGGGTCCCAGTACTTC	CAISVDRGSQYF
.	TRBV10-3	17	.	TRBJ1-4	TGTGCCATCAGTGAGTCCTATTCGGGCACAAATAATGAAAAACTGTTTTTT	CAISESYSGTNNEKLFF
.	TRBV6-2/TRBV6-3	13	.	TRBJ2-5	TGTGCCAGCAGCGACGCCACCCAAGAGACCCATTACTTC	CASSDATQETHYF
.	TRBV6-5	15	.	TRBJ1-1	TGTACCAGCAGTTACTCGACCAGGCTGAGCATTGAAGCTTTCTTT	CTSSYSTRLSIEAFF
.	TRBV12-3/TRBV12-4	14	.	TRBJ1-2	TGTGCCAGCAGTTATTCCTGCCCAGGGGTTGGCTGCACCTTC	CASSYSCPGVGCTF
.	TRBV11-1	18	TRBD2	TRBJ2-1	TGTACCAGCAACTCAGAATCGAGGACTAGCGGGAGTGGTAGTGAGCAGTTCTTC	CTSNSESRTSGSGSEQFF
few	TRBV29-1	17	.	TRBJ1-4	TGCAGCGTTGAAGATATGGTCCCTTATAGGAATGGGGAAAAACTGTTTTTT	CSVEDMVPYRNGEKLFF
.	TRBV6-5	17	TRBD2	TRBJ2-1	TGTGCCAGCCGAACCCTTAGCGGGAGTGTCGGCTACAATGAGCAGTTCTTC	CASRTLSGSVGYNEQFF